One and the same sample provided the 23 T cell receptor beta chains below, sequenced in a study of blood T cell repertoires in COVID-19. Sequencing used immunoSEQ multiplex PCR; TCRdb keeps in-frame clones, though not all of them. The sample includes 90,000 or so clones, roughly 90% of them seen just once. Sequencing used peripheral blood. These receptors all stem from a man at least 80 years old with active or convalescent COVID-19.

The CDR3 protein is CASNTISYEQYF. CDR3 DNA: TGTGCCAGTAACACCATCTCCTACGAGCAGTACTTC. The chain carries TRBV19 and TRBJ2-7, with D unclear. CDR1 is LNHDA, CDR2 SQIVND, per germline (reference sequence). Trimming stripped 7 bases from V and 0 bases from J, with 7 bases between. This CDR3 region has 12 residues.

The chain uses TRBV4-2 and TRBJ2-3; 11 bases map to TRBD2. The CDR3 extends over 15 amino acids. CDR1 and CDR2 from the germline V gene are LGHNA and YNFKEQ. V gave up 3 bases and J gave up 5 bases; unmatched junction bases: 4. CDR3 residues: CASSHGTSGRDTQYF. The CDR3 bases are TGTGCCAGCAGCCACGGTACTAGCGGGAGAGATACGCAGTATTTT.

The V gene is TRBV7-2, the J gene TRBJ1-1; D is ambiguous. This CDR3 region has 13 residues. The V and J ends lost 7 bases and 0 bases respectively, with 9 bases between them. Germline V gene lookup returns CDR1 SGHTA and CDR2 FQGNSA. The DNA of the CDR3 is TGTGCCAGCACCACATCCTTGAACACTGAAGCTTTCTTT. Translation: CASTTSLNTEAFF.

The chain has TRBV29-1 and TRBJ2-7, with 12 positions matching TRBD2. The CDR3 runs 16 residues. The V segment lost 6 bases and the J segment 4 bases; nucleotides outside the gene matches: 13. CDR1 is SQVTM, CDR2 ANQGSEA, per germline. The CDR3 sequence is CSVPGQGTSGHYEQYF. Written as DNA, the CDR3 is TGCAGCGTGCCGGGACAGGGGACTAGCGGGCATTACGAGCAGTACTTC.

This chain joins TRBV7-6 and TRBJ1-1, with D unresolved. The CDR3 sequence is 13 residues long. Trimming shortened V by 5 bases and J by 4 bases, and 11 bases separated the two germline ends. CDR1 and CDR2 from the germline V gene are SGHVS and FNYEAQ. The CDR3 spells CASSLYPGTEAFF. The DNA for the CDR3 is TGTGCCAGCAGCCTCTACCCGGGCACTGAAGCTTTCTTT.

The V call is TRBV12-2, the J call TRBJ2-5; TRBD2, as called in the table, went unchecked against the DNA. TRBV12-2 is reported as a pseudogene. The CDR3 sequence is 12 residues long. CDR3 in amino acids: CASRFPPLYQYF. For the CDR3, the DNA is TGTGCAAGTCGCTTCCCCCCCCTTTACCAGTACTTC.

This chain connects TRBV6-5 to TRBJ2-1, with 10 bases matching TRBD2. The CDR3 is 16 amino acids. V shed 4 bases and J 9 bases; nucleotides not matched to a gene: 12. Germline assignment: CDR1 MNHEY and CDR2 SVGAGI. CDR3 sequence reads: CASSSRAGGPLGEQFF. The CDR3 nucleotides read TGTGCCAGCAGTTCAAGAGCGGGAGGGCCCTTAGGTGAGCAGTTCTTC.

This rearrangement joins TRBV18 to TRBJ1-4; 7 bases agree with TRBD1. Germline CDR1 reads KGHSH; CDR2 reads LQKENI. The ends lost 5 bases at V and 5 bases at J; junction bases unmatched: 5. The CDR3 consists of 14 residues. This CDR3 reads CASSLDRQNEKLFF. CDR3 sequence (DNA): TGTGCCAGCTCATTGGACAGGCAGAATGAAAAACTGTTTTTT.

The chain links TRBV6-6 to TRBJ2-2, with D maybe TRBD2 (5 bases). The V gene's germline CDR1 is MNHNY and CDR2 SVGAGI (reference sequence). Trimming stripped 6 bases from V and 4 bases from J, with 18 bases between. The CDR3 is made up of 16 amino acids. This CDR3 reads CASSPPSGLITGELFF. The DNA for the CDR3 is TGTGCCAGCAGCCCCCCCTCCGGACTGATCACCGGGGAGCTGTTTTTT.

The CDR3 coding sequence is TGCGCCAGCAGCTTGGGCGGGAGGGCCTTCAATGAGCAGTTCTTC. Translated: CASSLGGRAFNEQFF. The V gene is TRBV5-1, the J gene TRBJ2-1; TRBD2 matches 9 bases. The length of the CDR3 is 15 residues. V gave up 0 bases and J gave up 6 bases; unmatched junction bases: 4. The germline V gene encodes CDR1 SGHRS and CDR2 YFSETQ.

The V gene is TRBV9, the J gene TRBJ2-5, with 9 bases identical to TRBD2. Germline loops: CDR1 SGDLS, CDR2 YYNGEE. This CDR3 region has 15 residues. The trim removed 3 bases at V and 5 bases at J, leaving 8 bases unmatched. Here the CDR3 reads CASSGGGTSSETQYF. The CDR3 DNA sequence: TGTGCCAGCAGCGGGGGTGGGACTAGCTCGGAGACCCAGTACTTC.

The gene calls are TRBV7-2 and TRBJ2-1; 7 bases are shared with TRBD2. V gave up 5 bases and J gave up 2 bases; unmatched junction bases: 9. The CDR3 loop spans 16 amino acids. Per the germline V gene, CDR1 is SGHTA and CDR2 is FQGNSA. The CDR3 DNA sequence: TGTGCCAGCAGCGCCAGGTCCGGGACTACCTACAATGAGCAGTTCTTC. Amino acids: CASSARSGTTYNEQFF. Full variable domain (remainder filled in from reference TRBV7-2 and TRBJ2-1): GAGVSQSPSNKVTEKGKDVELRCDPISGHTALYWYRQSLGQGLEFLIYFQGNSAPDKSGLPSDRFSAERTGGSVSTLTIQRTQQEDSAVYLCASSARSGTTYNEQFFGPGTRLTVL.

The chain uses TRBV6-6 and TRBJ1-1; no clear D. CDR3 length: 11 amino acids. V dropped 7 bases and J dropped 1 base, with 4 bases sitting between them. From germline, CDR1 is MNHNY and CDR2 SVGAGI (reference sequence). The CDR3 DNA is TGTGCCAGCACTAGGAACACTGAAGCTTTCTTT. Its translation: CASTRNTEAFF.

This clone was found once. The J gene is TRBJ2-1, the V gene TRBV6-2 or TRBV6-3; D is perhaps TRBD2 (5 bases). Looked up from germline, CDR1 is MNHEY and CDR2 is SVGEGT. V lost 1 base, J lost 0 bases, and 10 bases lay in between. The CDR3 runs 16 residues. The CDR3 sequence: CASSYWTAGSYNEQFF. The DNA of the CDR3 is TGTGCCAGCAGTTACTGGACTGCAGGCTCCTACAATGAGCAGTTCTTC.

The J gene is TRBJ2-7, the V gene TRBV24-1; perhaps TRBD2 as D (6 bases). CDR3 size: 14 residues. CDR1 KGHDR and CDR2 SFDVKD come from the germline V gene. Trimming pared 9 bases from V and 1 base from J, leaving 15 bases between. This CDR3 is CATAGTSFSYEQYF. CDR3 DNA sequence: TGTGCCACCGCCGGGACTTCATTTTCCTACGAGCAGTACTTC.

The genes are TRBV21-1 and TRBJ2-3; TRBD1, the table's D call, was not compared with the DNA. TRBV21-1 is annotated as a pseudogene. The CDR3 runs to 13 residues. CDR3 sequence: CASRLGQTDTQYF. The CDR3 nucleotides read TGTGCCAGCAGGCTTGGACAGACAGATACGCAGTATTTT.

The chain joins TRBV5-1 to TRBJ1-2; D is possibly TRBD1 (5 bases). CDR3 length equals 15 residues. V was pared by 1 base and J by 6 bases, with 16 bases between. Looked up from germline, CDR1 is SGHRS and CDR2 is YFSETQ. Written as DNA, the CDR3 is TGCGCCAGCAGCTTGTTCGCGACAGCAGACGATGGCTACACCTTC. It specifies CASSLFATADDGYTF. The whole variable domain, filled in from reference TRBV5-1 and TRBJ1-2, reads KAGVTQTPRYLIKTRGQQVTLSCSPISGHRSVSWYQQTPGQGLQFLFEYFSETQRNKGNFPGRFSGRQFSNSRSEMNVSTLELGDSALYLCASSLFATADDGYTFGSGTRLTVV.

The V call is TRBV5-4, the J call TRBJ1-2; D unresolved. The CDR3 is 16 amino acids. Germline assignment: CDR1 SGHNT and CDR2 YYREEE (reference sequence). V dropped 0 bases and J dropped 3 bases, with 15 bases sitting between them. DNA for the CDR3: TGTGCCAGCAGCTTGGAGGCAAACAGATATGACTATGGCTACACCTTC. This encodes CASSLEANRYDYGYTF.

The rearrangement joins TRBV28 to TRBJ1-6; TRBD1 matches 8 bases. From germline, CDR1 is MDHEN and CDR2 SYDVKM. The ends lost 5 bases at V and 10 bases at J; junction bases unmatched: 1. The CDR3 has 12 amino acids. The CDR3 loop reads CASSDRGSPLHF. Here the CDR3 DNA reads TGTGCCAGCAGTGACAGGGGATCACCCCTCCACTTT.

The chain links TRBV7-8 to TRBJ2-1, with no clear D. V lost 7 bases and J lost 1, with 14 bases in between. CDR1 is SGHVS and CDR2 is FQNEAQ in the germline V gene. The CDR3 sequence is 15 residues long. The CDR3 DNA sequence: TGTGCCAGCAAGCCCATTTTCTCGTCCTACAATGAGCAGTTCTTC. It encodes CASKPIFSSYNEQFF.

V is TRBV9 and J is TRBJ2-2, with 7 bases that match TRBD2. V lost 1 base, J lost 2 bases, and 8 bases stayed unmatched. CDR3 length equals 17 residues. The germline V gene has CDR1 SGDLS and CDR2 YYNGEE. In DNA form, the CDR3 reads TGTGCCAGCAGCGTACTCCCCAGCGGGATTAACACCGGGGAGCTGTTTTTT. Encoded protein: CASSVLPSGINTGELFF.

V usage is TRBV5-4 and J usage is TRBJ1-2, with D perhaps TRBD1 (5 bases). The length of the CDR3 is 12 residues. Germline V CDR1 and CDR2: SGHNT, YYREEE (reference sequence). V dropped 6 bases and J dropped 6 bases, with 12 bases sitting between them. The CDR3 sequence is CASTSGGDGYTF. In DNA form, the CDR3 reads TGTGCCAGCACCTCGGGGGGGGATGGCTACACCTTC.

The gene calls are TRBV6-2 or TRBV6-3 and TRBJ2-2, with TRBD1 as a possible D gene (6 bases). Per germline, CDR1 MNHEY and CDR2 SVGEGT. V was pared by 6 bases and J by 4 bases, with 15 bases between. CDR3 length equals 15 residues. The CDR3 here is CASSPTGHSTGELFF. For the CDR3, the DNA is TGTGCCAGCAGCCCAACGGGACATTCCACCGGGGAGCTGTTTTTT.